The rows below give T cell receptor beta chains drawn from one sample of a study of T cells in Graves' hyperthyroidism and ophthalmopathy. MiXCR, applied by TCRdb to the multiplex PCR reads, yields one record per CDR3 protein. The sample lists approximately 300,000 distinct CDR3 sequences, approximately 15% occurring once. Input material: blood. The receptors were sampled from a woman aged 60-75 years with Graves' ophthalmopathy. CDR3s leave out the opening cysteine and the closing phenylalanine or tryptophan. Fields, in order: J gene, V gene, CDR3 protein.

TRBJ2-7,TRBV5-6,ASSSRLAGAYEQY
TRBJ2-2,TRBV5-1,ASSFLRGRDTGELF
TRBJ1-1,TRBV4-1,ASSQGRGVNTEAF
TRBJ2-7,TRBV7-2,ASSMRVRPPIHEQY
TRBJ2-1,TRBV5-1,ASSPGTPDNEQF
TRBJ2-7,TRBV7-2,ASRERTGSTYEQY
TRBJ2-1,TRBV4-3,ASSQDGGLAGLYNEQF
TRBJ2-7,TRBV2,ASRLAGKYEQY
TRBJ1-3,TRBV7-9,ASSPQGGNGNTIY
TRBJ1-1,TRBV5-1,ASSFDPTGSNTEAF
TRBJ2-7,TRBV11-2,ASSSPSRNRDRGEQY
TRBJ1-2,TRBV2,ASSERYGYT
TRBJ2-2,TRBV4-2,ASSQNRDRVGTGELF
TRBJ1-1,TRBV3-1,ASSPPGVVGGTEAF
TRBJ2-1,TRBV6-5,ASSYSPSGRVEQF
TRBJ2-1,TRBV18,ASHGTRGNEQF
TRBJ2-7,TRBV7-9,ASSLSGAYEQY
TRBJ1-2,TRBV9,ASSPRQDIPGYT
TRBJ2-5,TRBV27,ASSPSGSAETQY
TRBJ2-5,TRBV9,ASSVEGSGGRTQY
TRBJ2-5,TRBV7-2,ASSPWGGKETQY
TRBJ2-1,TRBV5-1,ASSGVAGGGHEQF
TRBJ2-3,TRBV7-2,ASSSTSGFRDTQY
TRBJ2-6,TRBV9,ASSGKESLPDVLT
TRBJ1-1,TRBV29-1,SVSRQGRTEAF
TRBJ2-2,TRBV3-1,ASSQRGSGELF
TRBJ2-3,TRBV10-3,AIGQGSPDTQY
TRBJ1-1,TRBV12-3/TRBV12-4,ASSLAGGGGTEAF
TRBJ2-5,TRBV11-2,ASSRDRKETQY
TRBJ2-7,TRBV7-3,ASSHYPPGTSGAEQY
TRBJ2-7,TRBV7-3,ASSLGQGPLEYEQY
TRBJ2-5,TRBV5-1,ASRDLAGGPRVETQY
TRBJ1-4,TRBV4-2,ASSRTGTTNEKLF
TRBJ1-2,TRBV20-1,SASRGVNYGYT